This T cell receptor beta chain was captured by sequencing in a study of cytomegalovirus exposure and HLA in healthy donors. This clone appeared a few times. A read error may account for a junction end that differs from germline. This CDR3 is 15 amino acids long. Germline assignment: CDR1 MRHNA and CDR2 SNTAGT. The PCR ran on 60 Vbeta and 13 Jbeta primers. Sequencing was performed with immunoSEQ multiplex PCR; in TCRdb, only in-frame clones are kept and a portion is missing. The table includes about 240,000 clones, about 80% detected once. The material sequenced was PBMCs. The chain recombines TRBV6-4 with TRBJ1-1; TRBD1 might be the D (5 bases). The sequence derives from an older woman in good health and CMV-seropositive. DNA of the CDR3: TGTGCCAGCAGTAACTCTGGGACGGGGGGCACTGAAGCTTTCTTT. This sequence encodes CASSNSGTGGTEAFF.